The sequence of this T cell receptor beta chain was determined in a study of T cells after somatic rescue of genetic block. Clones were read by immunoSEQ multiplex PCR, and TCRdb kept only the in-frame ones, dropping some. The sample holds approximately 65,000 clones; around 93% are singletons and the top ten take around 3%. With 4 bases clipped from V and 6 bases from J, the junction kept 6 bases outside the gene matches. The germline gives CDR1 LNHDA, CDR2 SQIVND (reference sequence). This CDR3 contains 13 residues. The V and J genes are TRBV19 and TRBJ2-7, with TRBD1 matching over 7 bases. This clonotype was obtained from a man aged 40-49 years. The sample comprised peripheral blood mononuclear cells (PBMCs). CDR3 region: CASSNDRVGEQYF. CDR3 sequence (DNA): TGTGCCAGTAGTAATGACAGGGTCGGCGAGCAGTACTTC.